This T cell receptor (beta chain) was captured in a study of blood T cell repertoires in COVID-19. Background on the study: Samples taken during acute and convalescent COVID-19 were collected in the United States, Italy and Spain. T cells, B-cell-depleted T cells, or PBMCs supplied cDNA or gDNA.

Original processing methods: Reference gene primer amplification yielded estimated nucleated cell counts. Generated by immunoSEQ multiplex PCR, the TCRdb table keeps only in-frame clones and is missing some. The D gene and trimming were derived from the DNA, and the V and J assignments and clone size from that table. The table lists hundreds of thousands of clones, 70% to 75% of them singletons. A single count supports this clone. CDR1 is SGHTA and CDR2 is FQGNSA in the germline V gene. V lost 2 bases and J lost 1, with 8 bases in between. CDR3 length: 14 residues. Material for sequencing was peripheral blood. The rearrangement joins TRBV7-2 to TRBJ1-1; D possibly corresponds to TRBD1 (6 bases). This clonotype was sampled from a woman of 80 years or more with acute or convalescent COVID-19. The DNA of the CDR3 is TGTGCCAGCAGCTTACTACAGGGGAACACTGAAGCTTTCTTT. It codes for CASSLLQGNTEAFF.